A selection of T cell receptor beta chains follows, all from one sample in a study of blood T cell repertoires in COVID-19. Assay used: immunoSEQ multiplex PCR; TCRdb lists only in-frame clones, some missing. The table records about 180,000 clones, roughly 87% of them present only once. The sample taken for sequencing was PBMCs or T cells enriched from blood (not recorded which). The receptor set was obtained from a woman in her fifties or sixties who had recovered from COVID-19. CDR3s include the opening cysteine and the closing phenylalanine or tryptophan. A D gene is named only where the DNA matches it firmly. Some rows mark clone size as missing; the rest say once, few, many or name a class of expanded clone.

abundance,d_gene,v_gene,j_gene,CDR3aa,CDR3nt
.,TRBD1,TRBV3-1/TRBV3-2,TRBJ1-1,CASSKQGGSTEAFF,TGTGCCAGCAGCAAACAGGGGGGGAGCACTGAAGCTTTCTTT
.,TRBD1,TRBV7-8,TRBJ1-6,CASSPRTGGYSPLHF,TGTGCCAGCAGCCCAAGGACAGGGGGCTATTCACCCCTCCACTTT
.,.,TRBV19,TRBJ1-5,CASSIPQNSNQPQHF,TGTGCCAGTAGTATTCCCCAAAATAGCAATCAGCCCCAGCATTTT
.,TRBD1,TRBV19,TRBJ1-6,CASSATGQGNSPLHF,TGTGCCAGTAGTGCGACGGGACAGGGCAATTCACCCCTCCACTTT
.,TRBD1,TRBV19,TRBJ1-5,CASSYRTGGNQPQHF,TGTGCCAGTAGTTACAGGACAGGGGGTAATCAGCCCCAGCATTTT
few,TRBD2,TRBV5-1,TRBJ2-7,CASSLVRQGGSGRSIYEQYF,TGCGCCAGCAGCTTGGTCCGGCAGGGCGGTAGCGGGAGGTCTATCTACGAGCAGTACTTC
.,TRBD1,TRBV6-5,TRBJ1-2,CASRQDRGFNYGYTF,TGTGCCAGCAGGCAGGACAGGGGATTTAACTATGGCTACACCTTC
.,TRBD2,TRBV3-1/TRBV3-2,TRBJ2-3,CASSPGLELNTQYF,TGTGCCAGCAGCCCCGGACTAGAACTGAATACGCAGTATTTT
.,TRBD1,TRBV28,TRBJ1-2,CASSPEAGGYGYTF,TGTGCCAGCAGCCCCGAGGCAGGGGGCTATGGCTACACCTTC
.,.,TRBV9,TRBJ1-6,CASSVGRDNSPLHF,TGTGCCAGCAGCGTAGGCAGGGATAATTCACCCCTCCACTTT
.,.,TRBV3-1/TRBV3-2,TRBJ1-2,CASSQGLGGRNGYTF,TGTGCCAGCAGCCAAGGGTTGGGGGGGCGGAATGGCTACACCTTC
few,.,TRBV27,TRBJ1-2,CASSPDSGVSYGYTF,TGTGCCAGCAGTCCTGACTCCGGTGTGAGCTATGGCTACACCTTC
.,TRBD2,TRBV11-3,TRBJ2-3,CASSNLAEDIKTPSTDTQYF,TGTGCCAGCAGCAACCTAGCGGAGGATATAAAAACTCCTAGCACAGATACGCAGTATTTT
.,TRBD1,TRBV2,TRBJ1-2,CASNPGTGEDGYTF,TGTGCCAGCAACCCCGGGACAGGAGAGGATGGCTACACCTTC
.,TRBD1,TRBV6-2/TRBV6-3,TRBJ2-5,CASSQARDRGQGRETQYF,TGTGCCAGCAGCCAAGCCCGGGACAGGGGGCAGGGTAGGGAGACCCAGTACTTC
.,TRBD1,TRBV27,TRBJ2-7,CASSLSSPGTGGPYEQYF,TGTGCCAGCAGTTTATCGTCCCCCGGGACAGGGGGACCCTACGAGCAGTACTTC
.,TRBD1,TRBV19,TRBJ1-5,CASSDRGNQPQHF,TGTGCCAGTAGCGACAGGGGCAATCAGCCCCAGCATTTT
.,.,TRBV29-1,TRBJ2-1,CSVGATGLDEQFF,TGCAGCGTTGGAGCTACAGGGCTCGATGAGCAGTTCTTC